Detailed here is one T cell receptor beta chain. Its antigen is not yet known. The sample holds no much larger clone one base away, and base qualities are not on file. The sample belongs to a study of T cell changes during pregnancy in multiple sclerosis (dated by TCRdb to about 2019). About the investigation overall: The study examined how the T cell repertoire changed over the course of pregnancy in women with multiple sclerosis.

The CDR3 contains 15 residues, cysteine and phenylalanine counted. Just CDR3 DNA is preserved here, 45 bases in frame from base 1. V is pruned by 5 bases and J by 6 bases, leaving 10 bases of the junction without a gene match. CDR1 SEHNR and CDR2 FQNEAQ are derived from the germline V gene (reference sequence). Library preparation used the immunoSEQ multiplex PCR assay. TCRdb mirrors the immuneACCESS table, restricted to in-frame sequences. Some clones are absent from its copies; in checked studies, under half trace to an unresolved V gene, and the reason for the others is unknown. The sample table records just under 65,000 clones; over 95% of these occur just once. Under 2.5% of the sample comes from the top ten.

This specimen was CD8+ T cells from peripheral blood mononuclear cells, taken after pregnancy. The source of this sequence is a female donor with multiple sclerosis, enrolled in a pregnancy study. This sequence uses TRBV7-9 and TRBJ2-3, and 8 bases in between align with TRBD2. The encoded CDR3 is CASSPPGTSLDTQYF. The bases read TGTGCCAGCAGCCCCCCGGGGACTAGTCTTGATACGCAGTATTTT.